These 30 T cell receptor beta chains came from one sample sequenced in a study of CD8 T cells in Susac syndrome. With random hexamers, reverse transcription was performed on about 0.45 to 1 ug of RNA. MiXCR, applied by TCRdb to the immunoSEQ multiplex PCR reads, yields one record per CDR3 protein. The sample has fewer than 85,000 distinct CDR3 sequences, less than 95% seen once; the top ten hold about 0.4%. Sequenced material: CD8+ T cells from PBMCs. The receptor set was obtained from a human donor with multiple sclerosis.

The rearrangement joins TRBV20-1 to TRBJ2-1, with D perhaps matching TRBD1 or TRBD2 (5 bases each). The germline V gene has CDR1 DFQATT and CDR2 SNEGSKA (reference sequence). The CDR3 is 14 residues long. Trimming removed 3 bases at V and 0 bases at J, with 9 bases between. CDR3 amino acids: CSASGGSSYNEQFF. The CDR3 bases are TGCAGTGCTAGTGGGGGTTCCTCCTACAATGAGCAGTTCTTC.

The chain uses TRBV4-3 and TRBJ2-2; 10 nucleotides line up with TRBD2. Germline V gives CDR1 LGHNA, CDR2 YSLEER. This CDR3 is 17 amino acids long. Trimming took 0 bases from V and 4 from J; bases not matched to a gene: 5. This chain's CDR3 is CASSQDRAGGSTGELFF. Written as DNA, the CDR3 is TGCGCCAGCAGCCAAGATCGAGCGGGGGGGAGCACCGGGGAGCTGTTTTTT.

The chain employs TRBV19 and TRBJ1-1; the D gene is possibly TRBD1 (5 bases). CDR1 and CDR2 (germline): LNHDA, SQIVND (reference sequence). The CDR3 is 15 amino acids. Trimming removed 6 bases at V and 2 bases at J, with 16 bases between. CDR3 region: CASRDGDRGNTEAFF. The DNA of the CDR3 is TGTGCCAGTAGGGACGGGGATAGGGGCAACACTGAAGCTTTCTTT.

V and J are TRBV29-1 and TRBJ1-2, with 8 bases matching TRBD1. The junction had 10 bases not matched to a gene; V was cut back by 6 bases and J by 4 bases. Germline assignment: CDR1 SQVTM and CDR2 ANQGSEA. The CDR3 is made up of 14 amino acids. For the CDR3, the DNA is TGCAGCGTCGTACAGGGGGGGCAATCCTATGGCTACACCTTC. It yields the protein CSVVQGGQSYGYTF.

In this sample, this clonotype turned up once. The V call is TRBV27, the J call TRBJ1-1; D gene uncertain. The germline V gene encodes CDR1 MNHEY and CDR2 SMNVEV (reference sequence). The CDR3 spans 15 residues. Trimming pared 3 bases from V and 0 bases from J, leaving 11 bases between. CDR3 in DNA: TGTGCCAGCAGTTTTTCCAGGACCATGAACACTGAAGCTTTCTTT. Protein sequence: CASSFSRTMNTEAFF.

The gene calls are TRBV2 and TRBJ2-7; 8 nucleotides match TRBD1. The CDR3 sequence is 14 residues long. Germline CDR1 and CDR2: SNHLY and FYNNEI. After removal of 3 bases from V and 3 bases from J, the junction contained 4 bases not matched to a gene. The CDR3 region has the DNA TGTGCCAGCAGTGAGCCGGGACAGGTCTACGAGCAGTACTTC. It translates to CASSEPGQVYEQYF.

The rearrangement uses TRBV2 and TRBJ1-2; 8 nucleotides match TRBD1. The CDR3 totals 16 residues. V dropped 4 bases and J dropped 3; count of bases not matched to a gene: 10. Germline V gene lookup returns CDR1 SNHLY and CDR2 FYNNEI. For the CDR3, the DNA is TGTGCCAGCAGTGCGAGATCCGGGACAGGCGACTATGGCTACACCTTC. Translated: CASSARSGTGDYGYTF.

The V gene is TRBV7-9, the J gene TRBJ2-7, with TRBD1 matching over 10 bases. V gave up 5 bases and J gave up 1 base; unmatched junction bases: 11. Germline V CDR1 and CDR2: SEHNR, FQNEAQ (reference sequence). This CDR3 spans 17 amino acids. The CDR3 DNA reads as TGTGCCAGCAGCGGACCGGGACAGGGGTTTTCGTCCTACGAGCAGTACTTC. Amino acids: CASSGPGQGFSSYEQYF.

This chain links TRBV6-2 or TRBV6-3 with TRBJ1-2; D may be TRBD1 (5 bases). Trimming shortened V by 5 bases and J by 1 base, and 8 bases separated the two germline ends. The length of the CDR3 is 13 residues. Germline V gene lookup returns CDR1 MNHEY and CDR2 SVGEGT. In DNA form, the CDR3 reads TGTGCCAGCAGTCCGACAGTTAACTATGGCTACACCTTC. Protein sequence: CASSPTVNYGYTF.

The V gene is TRBV3-1, the J gene TRBJ2-1; 12 bases line up with TRBD2. CDR3 length equals 16 residues. The V and J ends lost 1 base and 7 bases, in that order; junction bases with no gene match: 5. Germline loops: CDR1 LGHDT, CDR2 YNNKEL (reference sequence). This chain's CDR3 is CASSQGLAGEGNEQFF. CDR3 nucleotides: TGTGCCAGCAGCCAAGGACTAGCGGGAGAAGGAAATGAGCAGTTCTTC.

This clonotype appeared once. V gene TRBV24-1 combines with J gene TRBJ2-5, with D perhaps TRBD1 (5 bases). Trimming removed 2 bases at V and 5 bases at J, with 11 bases between. The CDR3 extends over 14 amino acids. Looked up from germline, CDR1 is KGHDR and CDR2 is SFDVKD. The chain's CDR3 is CATSDSLRGETQYF. The CDR3, as DNA: TGTGCCACCAGTGATTCCCTTAGGGGCGAGACCCAGTACTTC.

This rearrangement joins TRBV5-8 to TRBJ1-2; 7 bases fit TRBD1. Germline V gene sequence: CDR1 SGHTS, CDR2 YDEGEE. The CDR3 spans 14 residues. V lost 3 bases and J lost 8; bases outside the gene matches: 10. In nucleotides, the CDR3 is TGTGCCAGCAGCTCCGGGACAGCATTGAGGGGCTACACCTTC. It specifies CASSSGTALRGYTF.

This clonotype appeared a few times. J is TRBJ1-1 and V is TRBV27; D remains ambiguous. Germline CDR1 and CDR2: MNHEY and SMNVEV (reference sequence). V lost 8 bases and J lost 0, with 13 bases in between. The CDR3 length is 14 residues. In DNA form, the CDR3 reads TGTGCCAGCTCTGGAAGAGAACTGAACACTGAAGCTTTCTTT. It yields the protein CASSGRELNTEAFF.

The V call is TRBV9, the J call TRBJ2-7; 11 bases are shared with TRBD1. CDR1 is SGDLS and CDR2 is YYNGEE in the germline V gene. The CDR3 runs to 14 residues. Germline trimming cut 3 bases from V and 3 bases from J; bases unmatched to any gene: 2. The CDR3 here is CASSAGTGGYEQYF. The DNA of the CDR3 is TGTGCCAGCAGCGCCGGGACAGGGGGCTACGAGCAGTACTTC.

This sequence joins TRBV29-1 and TRBJ1-2; D gene unclear. CDR3 length: 14 residues. Deletions cut 3 bases from V and 2 bases from J, with 13 bases between. Germline lookup yields CDR1 SQVTM and CDR2 ANQGSEA. The CDR3 nucleotides are TGCAGCGTTGAGGCCCTTCGGGCGAACTATGGCTACACCTTC. It translates to CSVEALRANYGYTF.

The V gene is TRBV29-1, the J gene TRBJ2-1; 9 bases map to TRBD1. CDR1 SQVTM and CDR2 ANQGSEA come from the germline V gene. The CDR3 runs 13 residues. V shed 3 bases, J shed 7 bases, and the junction held 4 bases outside the gene matches. CDR3 protein: CSVETGGDNEQFF. The CDR3 DNA reads TGCAGCGTTGAGACAGGGGGGGATAATGAGCAGTTCTTC.

The chain links TRBV7-2 to TRBJ2-7; 7 bases match TRBD2. The CDR3 runs to 13 residues. Trimming cost V 9 bases and J 3 bases; bases outside gene matches: 8. In germline, CDR1 is SGHTA, CDR2 FQGNSA. CDR3 bases: TGTGCCAGTGGCCTTGGACTAGTCTACGAGCAGTACTTC. Translated, it gives CASGLGLVYEQYF.

V and J are TRBV25-1 and TRBJ2-7, with D maybe TRBD1 (6 bases). The CDR3 loop spans 14 amino acids. Per germline, CDR1 MGHDK and CDR2 SYGVNS. Trimming took off 7 bases at V and 3 bases at J, with 16 bases between the two ends. The CDR3 DNA reads TGTGCCAGCATCCCACAGGGAGAAGTCTACGAGCAGTACTTC. Amino acid sequence: CASIPQGEVYEQYF.

This clonotype was seen a single time. The rearrangement uses TRBV7-9 and TRBJ2-1, with 8 bases lining up with TRBD1. The CDR3 is 15 amino acids. CDR1 and CDR2 (germline): SEHNR, FQNEAQ (reference sequence). V lost 5 bases to trimming and J lost 3 bases; unmatched junction nucleotides: 6. The CDR3 coding sequence is TGTGCCAGCAGCGCGGACAGGGCCCTCTACAATGAGCAGTTCTTC. Its translation is CASSADRALYNEQFF.

J is TRBJ2-1 and V is TRBV4-2, with 13 bases fitting TRBD2. The CDR3 length is 16 residues. With V trimmed by 4 bases and J by 9 bases, 9 bases remained unmatched. CDR1 LGHNA and CDR2 YNFKEQ come from the germline V gene. The CDR3 loop is CASSLGTSGKVAEQFF. In DNA, the CDR3 is TGTGCCAGCAGCCTTGGGACTAGCGGGAAAGTTGCTGAGCAGTTCTTC.

This chain connects TRBV5-6 to TRBJ2-7; D gene ambiguous. V was shortened by 3 bases and J by 0 bases, with 16 bases between the two germline ends. Germline V gives CDR1 SGHDT, CDR2 YYEEEE. CDR3 length: 16 residues. The CDR3 region has the DNA TGTGCCAGCAGCTCACGACAAAGCCTCGACTCCTACGAGCAGTACTTC. Amino acid sequence: CASSSRQSLDSYEQYF.

The gene calls are TRBV29-1 and TRBJ1-4; perhaps TRBD1 as D (5 bases). The CDR3 covers 15 residues. Germline-derived CDR1 and CDR2 are SQVTM and ANQGSEA. V lost 5 bases and J 7 bases, leaving 20 bases between the germline ends. For the CDR3, the DNA is TGCAGCGTTAGTGGACACGGGGCCCGGGGTGAAAAACTGTTTTTT. Its protein product is CSVSGHGARGEKLFF.

This clonotype was observed a handful of times. The chain employs TRBV6-5 and TRBJ1-2; 7 bases are a match to TRBD1. Trimming cost V 5 bases and J 5 bases; bases outside gene matches: 8. The CDR3 has 14 amino acids. The V gene's germline CDR1 is MNHEY and CDR2 SVGAGI. CDR3 in DNA: TGTGCCAGCAGTGCCGGGACAGCTTGGTATGGCTACACCTTC. Protein: CASSAGTAWYGYTF.

This clonotype was recorded only once. This chain uses TRBV5-4 with TRBJ1-2; TRBD1 matches 7 bases. V shed 4 bases, J shed 4 bases, and the junction held 13 bases outside the gene matches. CDR3 size: 16 residues. Per germline, CDR1 SGHNT and CDR2 YYREEE (reference sequence). The CDR3 DNA is TGTGCCAGCAGCAGCGGACAGGAGTATATGAGCTATGGCTACACCTTC. It specifies CASSSGQEYMSYGYTF.

This clonotype showed up just once. The chain employs TRBV4-3 and TRBJ1-2; TRBD1 matches 9 bases. CDR1 LGHNA and CDR2 YSLEER come from the germline V gene. The CDR3 is made up of 16 amino acids. The ends lost 1 base at V and 8 bases at J; junction bases unmatched: 11. CDR3 bases: TGCGCCAGCAGCCAAGCAGAGGACAGGGGCGATAGAGGCTACACCTTC. It translates to CASSQAEDRGDRGYTF.

This chain connects TRBV5-6 to TRBJ2-1; possible D gene TRBD1, 5 bases. Germline lookup yields CDR1 SGHDT and CDR2 YYEEEE. Trimming left V 6 bases short and J 8 bases short, with 9 bases between. The CDR3 is made up of 11 amino acids. CDR3 loop: CASTGIYEQFF. The CDR3 bases are TGTGCCAGCACAGGGATCTATGAGCAGTTCTTC.

This chain connects TRBV7-8 to TRBJ2-1, with D possibly being TRBD2 (6 bases). Trimming pared 7 bases from V and 3 bases from J, leaving 13 bases between. The CDR3 totals 14 residues. CDR1 and CDR2 (germline): SGHVS, FQNEAQ. CDR3 sequence (DNA): TGTGCCAGCATTTCTAGCGCAGACTACAATGAGCAGTTCTTC. Translation: CASISSADYNEQFF.

The chain links TRBV27 to TRBJ2-1; D is possibly TRBD1 (5 bases). The CDR3 totals 13 residues. Germline loops: CDR1 MNHEY, CDR2 SMNVEV (reference sequence). Trimming removed 6 bases at V and 7 bases at J, with 13 bases between. In DNA form, the CDR3 reads TGTGCCAGCAGCTGGGGCCCTGTGAATGAGCAGTTCTTC. Its translation is CASSWGPVNEQFF.

The CDR3 protein is CASIHRLPAKNIQYF. The DNA of the CDR3 is TGTGCCAGCATTCACCGGCTGCCAGCCAAAAACATTCAGTACTTC. The V call is TRBV6-9, the J call TRBJ2-4; no clear D gene. The germline V gene encodes CDR1 MNHGY and CDR2 SVAAGI. The CDR3 length is 15 residues. V was cut by 7 bases and J by 0 bases, with 13 bases left in between.

The chain recombines TRBV7-3 with TRBJ2-1; no clear D. In germline, CDR1 is SGHTA, CDR2 FQGTGA. V was cut by 4 bases and J by 0 bases, with 10 bases left in between. CDR3 length: 15 residues. The CDR3 DNA sequence: TGTGCCAGCAGCTCGAACCCCTCCTCCTACAATGAGCAGTTCTTC. This sequence encodes CASSSNPSSYNEQFF.